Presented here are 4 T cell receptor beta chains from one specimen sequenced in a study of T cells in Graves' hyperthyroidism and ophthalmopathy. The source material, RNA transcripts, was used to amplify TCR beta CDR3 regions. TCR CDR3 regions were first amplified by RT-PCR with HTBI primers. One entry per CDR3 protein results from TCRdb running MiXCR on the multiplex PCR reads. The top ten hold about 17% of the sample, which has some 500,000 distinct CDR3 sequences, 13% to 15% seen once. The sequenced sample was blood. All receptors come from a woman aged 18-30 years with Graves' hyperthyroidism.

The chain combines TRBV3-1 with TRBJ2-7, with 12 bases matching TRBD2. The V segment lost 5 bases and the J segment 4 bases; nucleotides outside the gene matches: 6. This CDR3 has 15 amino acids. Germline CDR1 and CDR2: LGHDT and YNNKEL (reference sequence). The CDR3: CASSSLAGGPYEQYF. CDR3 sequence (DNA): TGTGCCAGCAGCTCCCTAGCGGGAGGGCCTTACGAGCAGTACTTC.

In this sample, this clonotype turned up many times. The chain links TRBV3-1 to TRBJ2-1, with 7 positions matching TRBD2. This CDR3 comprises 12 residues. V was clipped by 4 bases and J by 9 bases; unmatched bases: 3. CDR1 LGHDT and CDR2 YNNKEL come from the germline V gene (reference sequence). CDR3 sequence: CASSRTSVEQFF. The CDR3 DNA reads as TGTGCCAGCAGCCGTACTAGCGTTGAGCAGTTCTTC.

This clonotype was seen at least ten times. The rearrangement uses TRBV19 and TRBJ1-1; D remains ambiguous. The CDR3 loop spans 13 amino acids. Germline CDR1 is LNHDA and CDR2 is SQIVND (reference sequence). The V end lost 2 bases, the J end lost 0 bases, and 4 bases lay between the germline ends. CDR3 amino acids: CASSIRVNTEAFF. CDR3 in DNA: TGTGCCAGTAGTATAAGGGTGAACACTGAAGCTTTCTTT.

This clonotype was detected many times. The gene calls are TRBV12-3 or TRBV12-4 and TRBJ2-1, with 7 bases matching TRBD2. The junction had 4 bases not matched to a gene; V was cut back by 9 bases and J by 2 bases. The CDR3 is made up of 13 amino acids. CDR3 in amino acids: CASRSGTYNEQFF. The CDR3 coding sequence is TGTGCCAGTAGGAGCGGGACCTACAATGAGCAGTTCTTC.